This TCR beta chain emerged from a study of control samples from healthy donors and cancer patients (TCRdb year 2020). As regards this clone: Its antigen is unknown. Per-nucleotide qualities are absent, and no much larger clonotype sits a single base away.

Preparation of the library involved the immunoSEQ multiplex PCR assay. TCRdb provides this immuneACCESS table in a form limited to in-frame rearrangements. Some clones are lacking; in checked studies, under half of them reflect an unresolved V gene, and why the rest are absent is not known. This sample holds some 120,000 clones; over 90% were observed only once. The ten most abundant clones make up approximately 2.5% of the sample. Looking up the germline V gene yields CDR1 SQVTM and CDR2 ANQGSEA. The trim is 6 bases for V and 2 bases for J, with a gap of 13 bases between the germline ends. The CDR3 sequence holds 13 residues, the cysteine and phenylalanine included. Kept here is only the CDR3 DNA, which spans 39 bases and is read in frame from base 1.

The sample was blood. This receptor was taken from a young man in good health. The V gene is TRBV29-1 and the J gene is TRBJ1-1; the D gene is possibly TRBD1, with 5 bases matching. DNA sequence: TGCAGCGTGGGGGACCCCCGAAACACTGAAGCTTTCTTT. This gives the protein CSVGDPRNTEAFF.